The 26 T cell receptor beta chains presented below share a single source sample, sequenced in a study of blood T cell repertoires in COVID-19 (dated by TCRdb to about 2020). The method was the immunoSEQ multiplex PCR assay. Here the immuneACCESS table is served through TCRdb, limited to in-frame sequences with V and J called. Missing clones are a known gap in these copies; in checked studies unresolved V genes cover under half, and the rest lacks a known reason. Counted in this sample were 200,000 or so clones; roughly 89% of them appeared once. The ten biggest clones cover over 3% of the sample. The material sequenced was PBMCs or T cells enriched from blood (not recorded which). These receptors all stem from a woman aged 40 to 49 with acute COVID-19.

The chain employs TRBV5-6 and TRBJ1-1, with D unclear. Germline CDR1 is SGHDT and CDR2 is YYEEEE. Trimming cost V 1 base and J 2 bases, with 21 bases left between them. The CDR3 is 18 residues long. CDR3 in amino acids: CASSLTENTLLLNTEAFF. The CDR3 DNA reads as TGTGCCAGCAGCTTGACAGAAAATACACTCCTATTAAACACTGAAGCTTTCTTT.

The rearrangement joins TRBV6-2 or TRBV6-3 to TRBJ1-2, with D maybe TRBD1 (6 bases). Germline V gene data show CDR1 as MNHEY and CDR2 as SVGEGT. This CDR3 has 12 residues. Trimming cost V 5 bases and J 5 bases, with 9 bases left between them. CDR3 nucleotide sequence: TGTGCCAGCAGTCGGACAGCGTATGGCTACACCTTC. It codes for CASSRTAYGYTF.

The chain combines TRBV7-8 with TRBJ1-4; a possible D gene is TRBD1 (6 bases). The CDR3 is made up of 14 amino acids. Trimming cost V 7 bases and J 8 bases, with 17 bases left between them. Germline CDR1 and CDR2: SGHVS and FQNEAQ. The CDR3 nucleotides are TGTGCCAGCATCACTAGAGGGAGGGGGGAAAAACTGTTTTTT. Translated, it gives CASITRGRGEKLFF. The variable domain in full, with the rest retrieved from reference TRBV7-8 and TRBJ1-4, is GAGVSQSPRYKVAKRGQDVALRCDPISGHVSLFWYQQALGQGPEFLTYFQNEAQLDKSGLPSDRFFAERPEGSVSTLKIQRTQQEDSAVYLCASITRGRGEKLFFGSGTQLSVL.

The V gene is TRBV5-6, the J gene TRBJ2-1; 14 positions agree with TRBD2. This CDR3 has 15 amino acids. The V gene end was trimmed by 4 bases and the J gene end by 5 bases; junction bases not matched to a gene: 2. Germline-derived CDR1 and CDR2 are SGHDT and YYEEEE. CDR3 sequence (DNA): TGTGCCAGCAGCCCGGGACTAGCGGGGGACAATGAGCAGTTCTTC. Residues: CASSPGLAGDNEQFF.

This sequence joins TRBV4-1 and TRBJ1-2, with D perhaps matching TRBD1 (5 bases). This CDR3 is built from 15 residues. Germline CDR1 and CDR2: MGHRA and YSYEKL. V shed 0 bases and J shed 8 bases, with 16 bases lying between them. As DNA, the CDR3 is TGCGCCAGCAGCCAAGATCCTGACCCAGGGATCGGCTACACCTTC. Translation gives CASSQDPDPGIGYTF.

The V call is TRBV5-6, the J call TRBJ2-7; 10 bases agree with TRBD1. This CDR3 contains 15 residues. Per germline, CDR1 SGHDT and CDR2 YYEEEE. V gave up 2 bases and J gave up 6 bases; unmatched junction bases: 8. DNA of the CDR3: TGTGCCAGCAGCTTAGATGGGACAGGGGTATCCGAGCAGTACGTC. Translated: CASSLDGTGVSEQYV.

This chain connects TRBV7-2 to TRBJ1-1, with 7 bases that match TRBD1. From germline, CDR1 is SGHTA and CDR2 FQGNSA. V lost 6 bases and J lost 0; bases outside the gene matches: 10. The CDR3 extends over 16 amino acids. The CDR3, as DNA: TGTGCCAGCAGTTTACCCGGGACAGCTTTGAACACTGAAGCTTTCTTT. Translated, it gives CASSLPGTALNTEAFF.

The chain recombines TRBV7-2 with TRBJ2-3; TRBD2 matches 10 bases. Looked up from germline, CDR1 is SGHTA and CDR2 is FQGNSA. The CDR3 extends over 16 amino acids. The trim removed 2 bases at V and 1 base at J, leaving 3 bases unmatched. Here the CDR3 reads CASSLRLAGGTDTQYF. The CDR3 DNA reads as TGTGCCAGCAGCTTACGGCTAGCGGGGGGCACAGATACGCAGTATTTT.

The chain joins TRBV5-6 to TRBJ2-7, with D unclear. In germline, CDR1 is SGHDT, CDR2 YYEEEE. The CDR3 runs to 11 residues. Trimming pared 4 bases from V and 3 bases from J, leaving 5 bases between. CDR3 sequence: CASSQFYEQYF. DNA for the CDR3: TGTGCCAGCAGCCAGTTCTACGAGCAGTACTTC. The full variable domain, its missing parts supplied by reference TRBV5-6 and TRBJ2-7, is DAGVTQSPTHLIKTRGQQVTLRCSPKSGHDTVSWYQQALGQGPQFIFQYYEEEERQRGNFPDRFSGHQFPNYSSELNVNALLLGDSALYLCASSQFYEQYFGPGTRLTVT.

V gene TRBV20-1 combines with J gene TRBJ1-1, with D possibly matching TRBD1 (6 bases). The CDR3 has 17 amino acids. V lost 3 bases and J lost 0, with 20 bases in between. Germline V gene data show CDR1 as DFQATT and CDR2 as SNEGSKA (reference sequence). The CDR3 nucleotides are TGCAGTGCTAGTAGTGTCGGACGAGGGGGTATGAACACTGAAGCTTTCTTT. Its protein product is CSASSVGRGGMNTEAFF.

This chain uses TRBV12-5 with TRBJ1-1; 8 bases match TRBD1. Germline values: CDR1 LGHNT, CDR2 FRNRAP. The CDR3 loop spans 16 amino acids. Germline trimming cut 0 bases from V and 6 bases from J; bases unmatched to any gene: 9. CDR3 sequence (DNA): TGTGCTAGTGGTTTGGTAGGCCGGACAGGGAGGGCTGAAGCTTTCTTT. Its protein product is CASGLVGRTGRAEAFF.

This chain links TRBV27 with TRBJ2-1; D gene unclear. CDR1 MNHEY and CDR2 SMNVEV come from the germline V gene (reference sequence). Trimming cost V 5 bases and J 7 bases, with 24 bases left between them. The CDR3 has 17 amino acids. In DNA, the CDR3 is TGTGCCAGCAGTCCCTTCCTGGTTGCAACAGTGATAAATGAGCAGTTCTTC. It is translated as CASSPFLVATVINEQFF.

The J gene is TRBJ1-1, the V gene TRBV5-4; a possible D gene is TRBD1 (6 bases). The CDR3 sequence is 13 residues long. Germline V gives CDR1 SGHNT, CDR2 YYREEE (reference sequence). V was cut by 4 bases and J by 10 bases, with 17 bases left in between. The CDR3 sequence: CASSSWGGPRAFF. CDR3 nucleotide sequence: TGTGCCAGCAGCAGTTGGGGGGGGCCGAGAGCTTTCTTT.

The J gene is TRBJ1-1, the V gene TRBV5-4, with 10 bases lining up with TRBD1. CDR1 and CDR2 from the germline V gene are SGHNT and YYREEE (reference sequence). CDR3 length: 14 amino acids. The junction had 6 bases not matched to a gene; V was cut back by 5 bases and J by 5 bases. The CDR3, as DNA: TGTGCCAGCAGTAATGGACAGGGGGGGACTGAAGCTTTCTTT. As protein: CASSNGQGGTEAFF.

The chain is built from TRBV2 and TRBJ1-1, with TRBD1 as a possible D gene (6 bases). V was shortened by 1 base and J by 10 bases, with 28 bases between the two germline ends. CDR1 SNHLY and CDR2 FYNNEI come from the germline V gene. The CDR3 is 18 residues long. Written as DNA, the CDR3 is TGTGCCAGCAGTGAAGGTCCGGGGGGGGCCGACCTGCGCTCGCGAGCTTTCTTT. Translation gives CASSEGPGGADLRSRAFF.

The chain carries TRBV4-1 and TRBJ1-2; 9 positions match TRBD1. Trimming at V came to 0 bases and at J to 0 bases, leaving 8 bases not matched to a gene. This CDR3 comprises 18 residues. Per the germline V gene, CDR1 is MGHRA and CDR2 is YSYEKL. CDR3 residues: CASSQDVDRGGANYGYTF. CDR3 nucleotide sequence: TGCGCCAGCAGCCAAGATGTGGACAGGGGAGGGGCTAACTATGGCTACACCTTC.

The CDR3 region has the DNA TGTGCCAGCAGCGGGGACAGGGAGCGCTATAATTCACCCCTCCACTTT. Translation gives CASSGDRERYNSPLHF. The chain joins TRBV9 to TRBJ1-6, with 9 bases fitting TRBD1. V was clipped by 3 bases and J by 3 bases; unmatched bases: 4. The CDR3 is 16 residues long. Germline V gene sequence: CDR1 SGDLS, CDR2 YYNGEE.

As DNA, the CDR3 is TGTGCCAGCAACCCGAGGGTGACTAGCGGGGCGGATACGCAGTATTTT. It is translated as CASNPRVTSGADTQYF. The chain couples TRBV11-1 to TRBJ2-3; 11 nucleotides agree with TRBD2. After removal of 7 bases from V and 6 bases from J, the junction contained 12 bases not matched to a gene. Germline lookup yields CDR1 SGHAT and CDR2 FQDESV (reference sequence). The length of the CDR3 is 16 residues.

V gene TRBV27 combines with J gene TRBJ1-1; D is ambiguous. The CDR3 sequence is 13 residues long. The germline gives CDR1 MNHEY, CDR2 SMNVEV (reference sequence). Trimming cost V 6 bases and J 5 bases, with 13 bases left between them. The CDR3: CASSLRLWTEAFF. The DNA for the CDR3 is TGTGCCAGCAGCTTGAGATTGTGGACTGAAGCTTTCTTT.

The chain joins TRBV23-1 to TRBJ1-1, with TRBD1 as a possible D gene (5 bases). TRBV23-1 qualifies as an ORF whose function is uncertain. This CDR3 is built from 15 residues. Trimming removed 0 bases at V and 3 bases at J, with 11 bases between. The CDR3 here is CASSQSGPGDTEAFF. In DNA form, the CDR3 reads TGCGCCAGCAGTCAATCCGGGCCGGGGGACACTGAAGCTTTCTTT.

This rearrangement joins TRBV6-5 to TRBJ2-2; a weak D match, TRBD2 (5 bases). Germline CDR1 and CDR2: MNHEY and SVGAGI. The CDR3 runs to 13 residues. V gave up 8 bases and J gave up 6 bases, with 13 bases separating them. This CDR3 reads CASLRDLAGELFF. The DNA for the CDR3 is TGTGCCAGCCTTCGGGATCTGGCCGGGGAGCTGTTTTTT.

This chain connects TRBV7-9 to TRBJ2-7, with 7 bases identical to TRBD1. This CDR3 is built from 14 residues. J was trimmed by 6 bases and V by 10 bases; bases with no gene match: 15. Germline-derived CDR1 and CDR2 are SEHNR and FQNEAQ (reference sequence). This chain's CDR3 is CATTPPRDSVEQYV. The CDR3 DNA reads as TGTGCCACCACTCCCCCCCGGGACAGCGTCGAGCAGTACGTC.

The V and J genes are TRBV24-1 and TRBJ1-5; D unclear. Trimming removed 3 bases from V and 5 bases from J, with 10 bases in between. The CDR3 has 14 amino acids. The germline CDR1 and CDR2 sequences are KGHDR and SFDVKD. CDR3 loop: CATSDIRGDQPQHF. CDR3 bases: TGTGCCACCAGTGATATAAGAGGAGATCAGCCCCAGCATTTT.

Only a few counts were recorded for this clone. V and J are TRBV5-1 and TRBJ1-5; a possible D gene is TRBD1 (5 bases). The V end lost 0 bases, the J end lost 9 bases, and 13 bases lay between the germline ends. The CDR3 spans 14 residues. Per the germline V gene, CDR1 is SGHRS and CDR2 is YFSETQ. The CDR3 DNA reads as TGCGCCAGCAGCTTGGAGGGACTTCAATCGCCCCAGCATTTT. It yields the protein CASSLEGLQSPQHF. Supplemented by reference TRBV5-1 and TRBJ1-5, the full variable domain reads KAGVTQTPRYLIKTRGQQVTLSCSPISGHRSVSWYQQTPGQGLQFLFEYFSETQRNKGNFPGRFSGRQFSNSRSEMNVSTLELGDSALYLCASSLEGLQSPQHFGDGTRLSIL.

The chain couples TRBV5-1 to TRBJ1-6; 8 bases agree with TRBD1. Germline V lookup: CDR1 SGHRS, CDR2 YFSETQ. V was clipped by 6 bases and J by 9 bases; unmatched bases: 14. This CDR3 contains 16 residues. CDR3 region: CASTNPGAGGSSPLHF. In nucleotides, the CDR3 is TGCGCCAGCACGAACCCAGGGGCAGGGGGCAGTTCACCCCTCCACTTT.

In its sample, this clone was seen a few times. The chain couples TRBV2 to TRBJ1-6; tentatively, D is TRBD1 (6 bases). V lost 0 bases and J 9 bases, leaving 12 bases between the germline ends. The CDR3 loop spans 15 amino acids. CDR1 SNHLY and CDR2 FYNNEI come from the germline V gene. The CDR3 region is CASSEALAGVSPLHF. CDR3 nucleotide sequence: TGTGCCAGCAGTGAAGCGTTGGCAGGGGTTTCACCCCTCCACTTT.